A selection of T cell receptor beta chains follows, all from one sample in a study of cytomegalovirus exposure and HLA in healthy donors. Sequencing used immunoSEQ multiplex PCR; TCRdb keeps in-frame clones, though not all of them. The data contain 100,000 to 150,000 clones, around 78% of them seen just once; the ten biggest clones take up around 3.9%. Sequences were obtained from PBMCs. These receptors were taken from a man aged 35 to 55 in good health and CMV-seronegative. CDR3s include the opening cysteine and the closing phenylalanine or tryptophan. Each record gives: clone size, J gene, V gene, D gene, CDR3 DNA, CDR3 protein. A D gene is named only where the DNA matches it firmly. Clone sizes are given selectively: once, few, many, or a class where the clone is expanded.

abundance: .; j_gene: TRBJ2-2; v_gene: TRBV5-4; d_gene: .; CDR3nt: TGTGCCAGCAGCTTAGGGACTCGGGAGCTGTTTTTT; CDR3aa: CASSLGTRELFF
abundance: .; j_gene: TRBJ2-2; v_gene: TRBV15; d_gene: .; CDR3nt: TGTGCCACCAGCAGAGGGCTAGGCACCGGGGAGCTGTTTTTT; CDR3aa: CATSRGLGTGELFF
abundance: .; j_gene: TRBJ1-6; v_gene: TRBV2; d_gene: .; CDR3nt: TGTGCCAGCAGCGGAGGGTGGTCCTATAATCCACCCCTCCACTTT; CDR3aa: CASSGGWSYNPPLHF
abundance: .; j_gene: TRBJ2-3; v_gene: TRBV7-2; d_gene: TRBD2; CDR3nt: TGTGCCAGCAGCCCTTCGGGACTAGCGGTCACAGATACGCAGTATTTT; CDR3aa: CASSPSGLAVTDTQYF
abundance: .; j_gene: TRBJ2-5; v_gene: TRBV25-1; d_gene: .; CDR3nt: TGTGCCAGCAGTGAATATAGGGGTTGGGAGACCCAGTACTTC; CDR3aa: CASSEYRGWETQYF
abundance: .; j_gene: TRBJ1-1; v_gene: TRBV28; d_gene: TRBD1; CDR3nt: TGTGCCAGCAGGGCAGGGACAGGAGCTTTCTTT; CDR3aa: CASRAGTGAFF
abundance: .; j_gene: TRBJ2-7; v_gene: TRBV29-1; d_gene: TRBD1; CDR3nt: TGCAGCGTTGGGACAGGGGCCTACGAGCAGTACTTC; CDR3aa: CSVGTGAYEQYF
abundance: once; j_gene: TRBJ2-1; v_gene: TRBV19; d_gene: .; CDR3nt: TGTGCCAGTAGTATTGGCCCCAAGTCCTCCTTCCCGATCAATGAGCAGTTCTTC; CDR3aa: CASSIGPKSSFPINEQFF
abundance: .; j_gene: TRBJ1-3; v_gene: TRBV11-2; d_gene: TRBD1; CDR3nt: TGTGCCGGCCGGAGAACTGACAGGGATGGAAACACCATATATTTT; CDR3aa: CAGRRTDRDGNTIYF
abundance: .; j_gene: TRBJ2-1; v_gene: TRBV11-3; d_gene: TRBD1; CDR3nt: TGTGCCAGCAGCGTGGGACAGGGGGTTTGGAATGAGCAGTTCTTC; CDR3aa: CASSVGQGVWNEQFF
abundance: once; j_gene: TRBJ1-1; v_gene: TRBV2; d_gene: .; CDR3nt: TGTGCCAGCAGTTTCCAGGGCCTCGCTGACACTGAAGCTTTCTTT; CDR3aa: CASSFQGLADTEAFF
abundance: .; j_gene: TRBJ2-1; v_gene: TRBV10-3; d_gene: .; CDR3nt: TGTGCCATCAGTGGGGGCGCAAGCTCCTACAATGAGCAGTTCTTC; CDR3aa: CAISGGASSYNEQFF
abundance: .; j_gene: TRBJ2-7; v_gene: TRBV4-1; d_gene: TRBD2; CDR3nt: TGCGCCAGCAGCCAACTAATAGCGGGGTACGAGCAGTACTTC; CDR3aa: CASSQLIAGYEQYF
abundance: few; j_gene: TRBJ1-4; v_gene: TRBV2; d_gene: TRBD1; CDR3nt: TGTGCCAGCAGAGAGGGACAGGGAGGCGAAAAACTGTTTTTT; CDR3aa: CASREGQGGEKLFF
abundance: .; j_gene: TRBJ1-4; v_gene: TRBV27; d_gene: .; CDR3nt: TGTGCCAGTCGACAGGTCCAGCGTGAAAAACTGTTTTTT; CDR3aa: CASRQVQREKLFF
abundance: .; j_gene: TRBJ1-6; v_gene: TRBV5-1; d_gene: .; CDR3nt: TGCGCCAGCAGCCCCACCCGGTCCTCCTATAATTCACCCCTCCACTTT; CDR3aa: CASSPTRSSYNSPLHF
abundance: .; j_gene: TRBJ1-5; v_gene: TRBV5-1; d_gene: .; CDR3nt: TGCGCCAGCAGCCCAGGTTCTAATCAGCCCCAGCATTTT; CDR3aa: CASSPGSNQPQHF
abundance: .; j_gene: TRBJ2-6; v_gene: TRBV7-2; d_gene: .; CDR3nt: TGTGCCAGCAGAGGGGGCTCTGGGGCCAACGTCCTGACTTTC; CDR3aa: CASRGGSGANVLTF
abundance: .; j_gene: TRBJ1-5; v_gene: TRBV28; d_gene: .; CDR3nt: TGTGCCAGCAGTTTACCTAATCAGCCCCAGCATTTT; CDR3aa: CASSLPNQPQHF
abundance: .; j_gene: TRBJ1-1; v_gene: TRBV2; d_gene: .; CDR3nt: TGTGCCAGCACGGTACAGAGTATGAACACTGAAGCTTTCTTT; CDR3aa: CASTVQSMNTEAFF
abundance: .; j_gene: TRBJ1-6; v_gene: TRBV7-8; d_gene: TRBD1; CDR3nt: TGTGCCAGCAGCGCCACAGGGGGCTCCTATAATTCACCCCTCCACTTT; CDR3aa: CASSATGGSYNSPLHF
abundance: .; j_gene: TRBJ2-5; v_gene: TRBV9; d_gene: TRBD1; CDR3nt: TGTGCCAGCAGCGCCGACCCGACAGGGTCCCGGGAGACCCAGTACTTC; CDR3aa: CASSADPTGSRETQYF
abundance: few; j_gene: TRBJ2-5; v_gene: TRBV28; d_gene: .; CDR3nt: TGTGCCAGTTTGACTGACCAAGAGACCCAGTACTTC; CDR3aa: CASLTDQETQYF
abundance: .; j_gene: TRBJ1-4; v_gene: TRBV28; d_gene: TRBD1; CDR3nt: TGTGCCAGCACCGTGACAGGGGGCAGTGAAAAACTGTTTTTT; CDR3aa: CASTVTGGSEKLFF
abundance: .; j_gene: TRBJ1-6; v_gene: TRBV7-9; d_gene: .; CDR3nt: TGTGCCACAAATACAGGTTCACCCCTCCACTTT; CDR3aa: CATNTGSPLHF
abundance: .; j_gene: TRBJ2-2; v_gene: TRBV9; d_gene: .; CDR3nt: TGTGCCAGCAGCGCTTTAGGGGTGCACGGGGAGCTGTTTTTT; CDR3aa: CASSALGVHGELFF
abundance: .; j_gene: TRBJ1-1; v_gene: TRBV6-6; d_gene: .; CDR3nt: TGTGCCAGCAGTTACTCGATTACGGAGCCTGAAGCTTTCTTT; CDR3aa: CASSYSITEPEAFF
abundance: .; j_gene: TRBJ1-2; v_gene: TRBV11-2; d_gene: .; CDR3nt: TGTGCCAGCAGCTTATATGGCCCCCGTGTACACTATGGCTACACCTTC; CDR3aa: CASSLYGPRVHYGYTF
abundance: .; j_gene: TRBJ1-1; v_gene: TRBV11-3; d_gene: .; CDR3nt: TGTGCCAGCAGCTTAGGATCTCAGAAGAACACTGAAGCTTTCTTT; CDR3aa: CASSLGSQKNTEAFF
abundance: .; j_gene: TRBJ1-6; v_gene: TRBV27; d_gene: .; CDR3nt: TGTGCCAGCAGTTCGCAGGTAGGGGGACGGAGTTCACCCCTCCACTTT; CDR3aa: CASSSQVGGRSSPLHF
abundance: .; j_gene: TRBJ1-2; v_gene: TRBV7-2; d_gene: .; CDR3nt: TGTGCCAGCAGCTTAGGGGGCCCCTGGTCCAACTATGGCTACACCTTC; CDR3aa: CASSLGGPWSNYGYTF
abundance: .; j_gene: TRBJ1-2; v_gene: TRBV9; d_gene: .; CDR3nt: TGTGCCAGCAGCGGTGAGCTGTCCAACTATGGCTACACCTTC; CDR3aa: CASSGELSNYGYTF
abundance: .; j_gene: TRBJ2-3; v_gene: TRBV30; d_gene: .; CDR3nt: TGTGCCTGGAGTATTAGCGTTAGCACAGATACGCAGTATTTT; CDR3aa: CAWSISVSTDTQYF
abundance: .; j_gene: TRBJ2-7; v_gene: TRBV7-9; d_gene: .; CDR3nt: TGTGCCAGCAGCTTAATTCCGGGATCTTACGAGCAGTACTTC; CDR3aa: CASSLIPGSYEQYF
abundance: .; j_gene: TRBJ1-1; v_gene: TRBV9; d_gene: .; CDR3nt: TGTGCCAGCACCCCCGAAGGGGCGCGAACTGAAGCTTTCTTT; CDR3aa: CASTPEGARTEAFF
abundance: .; j_gene: TRBJ1-1; v_gene: TRBV10-2; d_gene: .; CDR3nt: TGCGCCAGCAGTGAGCGTGGGGGGTGGAACACTGAAGCTTTCTTT; CDR3aa: CASSERGGWNTEAFF
abundance: .; j_gene: TRBJ2-1; v_gene: TRBV9; d_gene: TRBD2; CDR3nt: TGTGCCAGCAGCCCACGGCTAGCGGGGGGAGGGAATGAGCAGTTCTTC; CDR3aa: CASSPRLAGGGNEQFF
abundance: once; j_gene: TRBJ1-4; v_gene: TRBV28; d_gene: TRBD1; CDR3nt: TGTGCCAGCAGTCCCGACAGGGGGCTTTCTAATGAAAAACTGTTTTTT; CDR3aa: CASSPDRGLSNEKLFF
abundance: .; j_gene: TRBJ1-6; v_gene: TRBV18; d_gene: .; CDR3nt: TGTGCCAGCTCCCCGGTGGGGCACCAGAGCTCCTATAATTCACCCCTCCACTTT; CDR3aa: CASSPVGHQSSYNSPLHF
abundance: .; j_gene: TRBJ1-2; v_gene: TRBV9; d_gene: .; CDR3nt: TGTGCCAGCAGCACCTTTGGACAGAAAGCTAACTATGGCTACACCTTC; CDR3aa: CASSTFGQKANYGYTF
abundance: once; j_gene: TRBJ2-5; v_gene: TRBV12-5; d_gene: .; CDR3nt: TGTGCTAGTGAAACGGAGAGCGAGACCCAGTACTTC; CDR3aa: CASETESETQYF
abundance: .; j_gene: TRBJ1-4; v_gene: TRBV6-1; d_gene: .; CDR3nt: TGTGCCAGCAGGGAGGGTGGGGCAACTAATGAAAAACTGTTTTTT; CDR3aa: CASREGGATNEKLFF
abundance: .; j_gene: TRBJ1-5; v_gene: TRBV6-1; d_gene: .; CDR3nt: TGTGCCAGCTCTGGCAGGGAAGACCGAGGGCCCCAGCATTTT; CDR3aa: CASSGREDRGPQHF
abundance: .; j_gene: TRBJ2-1; v_gene: TRBV9; d_gene: .; CDR3nt: TGTGCCAGCAGCCTCAACGACAGGTTCAATGAGCAGTTCTTC; CDR3aa: CASSLNDRFNEQFF
abundance: .; j_gene: TRBJ1-2; v_gene: TRBV19; d_gene: .; CDR3nt: TGTGCCAGTCACCTAAGCGGGGAAGAGGTTAACTATGGCTACACCTTC; CDR3aa: CASHLSGEEVNYGYTF
abundance: .; j_gene: TRBJ1-2; v_gene: TRBV14; d_gene: .; CDR3nt: TGTGCCAGCAGCCCTCTAGCTAAGGCAGCGAGGACCTTC; CDR3aa: CASSPLAKAARTF
abundance: .; j_gene: TRBJ1-3; v_gene: TRBV9; d_gene: .; CDR3nt: TGTGCCAGCAGCGACCCGACAGACGGAAACACCATATATTTT; CDR3aa: CASSDPTDGNTIYF
abundance: .; j_gene: TRBJ2-3; v_gene: TRBV5-1; d_gene: .; CDR3nt: TGCGCCAGCAGCTTGTCAGTTGTGTCGCGGGGTGCAGATACGCAGTATTTT; CDR3aa: CASSLSVVSRGADTQYF
abundance: .; j_gene: TRBJ2-1; v_gene: TRBV29-1; d_gene: .; CDR3nt: TGCAGCGTTGTCCCAGCGGCGAGCTCCTACAATGAGCAGTTCTTC; CDR3aa: CSVVPAASSYNEQFF
abundance: .; j_gene: TRBJ2-1; v_gene: TRBV10-3; d_gene: .; CDR3nt: TGTGCCATCAGTGAGTCAGGGGATAGCAAAAGGAGCTCCTACAATGAGCAGTTCTTC; CDR3aa: CAISESGDSKRSSYNEQFF
abundance: .; j_gene: TRBJ2-3; v_gene: TRBV7-3; d_gene: TRBD2; CDR3nt: TGTGCCAGCAGCTCAGGGACTAGGGCAGATACGCAGTATTTT; CDR3aa: CASSSGTRADTQYF
abundance: once; j_gene: TRBJ1-5; v_gene: TRBV19; d_gene: .; CDR3nt: TGTGCCAGTAGGGCGCGGGGGAGTACTAGCAATCAGCCCCAGCATTTT; CDR3aa: CASRARGSTSNQPQHF
abundance: once; j_gene: TRBJ2-7; v_gene: TRBV7-2; d_gene: TRBD1; CDR3nt: TGTGCCAGCAGCTGGTCCGGGACAGGTCCCTACGAGCAGTACTTC; CDR3aa: CASSWSGTGPYEQYF
abundance: .; j_gene: TRBJ1-5; v_gene: TRBV2; d_gene: .; CDR3nt: TGTGCCAGCAGTGGAAGGGGAAGCAGCAATCAGCCCCAGCATTTT; CDR3aa: CASSGRGSSNQPQHF
abundance: .; j_gene: TRBJ1-2; v_gene: TRBV6-5; d_gene: .; CDR3nt: TGTGCCAGTCTCATCCCTGGCACTAACTATGGCTACACCTTC; CDR3aa: CASLIPGTNYGYTF
abundance: .; j_gene: TRBJ1-1; v_gene: TRBV5-4; d_gene: .; CDR3nt: TGTGCCAGCAGGAGAGGTGTGAACACTGAAGCTTTCTTT; CDR3aa: CASRRGVNTEAFF
abundance: .; j_gene: TRBJ2-1; v_gene: TRBV5-6; d_gene: TRBD2; CDR3nt: TGTGCCAGCAGCTTAGAGCGGGGGGGCTCCTACAATGAGCAGTTCTTC; CDR3aa: CASSLERGGSYNEQFF
abundance: .; j_gene: TRBJ1-6; v_gene: TRBV7-6; d_gene: .; CDR3nt: TGTGCCAGCAGCTCAGAGGTGGGGGGAGGTTCACCCCTCCACTTT; CDR3aa: CASSSEVGGGSPLHF
abundance: few; j_gene: TRBJ1-2; v_gene: TRBV7-3; d_gene: .; CDR3nt: TGTGCCAGCAGCCCTGGGGGCCAGAACTATGGCTACACCTTC; CDR3aa: CASSPGGQNYGYTF
abundance: .; j_gene: TRBJ2-3; v_gene: TRBV27; d_gene: .; CDR3nt: TGTGCCAGCAGTTTTTACGCAGGGATGACAGATACGCAGTATTTT; CDR3aa: CASSFYAGMTDTQYF